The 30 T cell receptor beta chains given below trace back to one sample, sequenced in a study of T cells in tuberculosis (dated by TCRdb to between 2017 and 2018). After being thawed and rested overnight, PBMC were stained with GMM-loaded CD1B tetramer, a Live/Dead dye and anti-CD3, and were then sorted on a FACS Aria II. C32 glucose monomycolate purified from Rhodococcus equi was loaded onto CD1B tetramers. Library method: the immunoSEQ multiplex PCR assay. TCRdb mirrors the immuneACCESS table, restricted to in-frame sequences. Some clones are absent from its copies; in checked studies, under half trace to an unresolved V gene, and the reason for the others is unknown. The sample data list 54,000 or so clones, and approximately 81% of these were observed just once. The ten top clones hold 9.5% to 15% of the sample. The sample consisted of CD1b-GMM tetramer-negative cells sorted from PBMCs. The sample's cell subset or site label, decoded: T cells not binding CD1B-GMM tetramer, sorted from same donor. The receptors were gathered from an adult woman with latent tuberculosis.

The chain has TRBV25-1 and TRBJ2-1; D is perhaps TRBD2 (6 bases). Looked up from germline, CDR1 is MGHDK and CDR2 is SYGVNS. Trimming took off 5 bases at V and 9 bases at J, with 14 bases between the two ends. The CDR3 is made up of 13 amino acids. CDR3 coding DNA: TGTGCCAGCAGTCCGACTAGTGCGGGTGAGCAGTTCTTC. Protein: CASSPTSAGEQFF. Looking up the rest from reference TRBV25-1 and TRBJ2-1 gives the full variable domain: EADIYQTPRYLVIGTGKKITLECSQTMGHDKMYWYQQDPGMELHLIHYSYGVNSTEKGDLSSESTVSRIRTEHFPLTLESARPSHTSQYLCASSPTSAGEQFFGPGTRLTVL.

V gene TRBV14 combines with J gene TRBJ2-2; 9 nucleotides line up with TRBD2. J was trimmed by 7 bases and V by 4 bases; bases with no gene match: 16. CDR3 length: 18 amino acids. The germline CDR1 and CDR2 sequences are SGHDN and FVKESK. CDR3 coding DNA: TGTGCCAGCAGCCGCCTCCTCTTGGCGGGGGGGCCTGGCGGGGAGCTGTTTTTT. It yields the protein CASSRLLLAGGPGGELFF.

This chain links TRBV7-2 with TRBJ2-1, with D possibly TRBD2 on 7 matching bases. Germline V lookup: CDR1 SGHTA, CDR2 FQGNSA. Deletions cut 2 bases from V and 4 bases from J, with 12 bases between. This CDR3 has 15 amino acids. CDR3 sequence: CASSLLGGPYNEQFF. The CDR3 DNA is TGTGCCAGCAGCTTATTGGGGGGGCCATACAATGAGCAGTTCTTC.

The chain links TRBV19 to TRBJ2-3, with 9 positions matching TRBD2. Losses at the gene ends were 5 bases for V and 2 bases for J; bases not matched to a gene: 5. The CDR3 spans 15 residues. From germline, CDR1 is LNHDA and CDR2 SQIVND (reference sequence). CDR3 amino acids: CASSSSGGPTDTQYF. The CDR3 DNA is TGTGCCAGTAGTTCAAGCGGGGGGCCCACAGATACGCAGTATTTT.

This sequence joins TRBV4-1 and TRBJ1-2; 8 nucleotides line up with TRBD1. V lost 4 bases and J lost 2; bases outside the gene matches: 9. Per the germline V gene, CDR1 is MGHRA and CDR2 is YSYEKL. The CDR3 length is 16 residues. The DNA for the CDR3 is TGCGCCAGCAGCCCACCGGACAGGGTTCACAACTATGGCTACACCTTC. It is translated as CASSPPDRVHNYGYTF.

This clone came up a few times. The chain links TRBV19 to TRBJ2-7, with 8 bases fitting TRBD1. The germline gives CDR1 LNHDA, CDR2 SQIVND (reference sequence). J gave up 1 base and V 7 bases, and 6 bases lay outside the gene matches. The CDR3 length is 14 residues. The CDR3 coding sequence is TGTGCCAGTAAGGAGACAGGGGAGTCCTACGAGCAGTACTTC. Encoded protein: CASKETGESYEQYF.

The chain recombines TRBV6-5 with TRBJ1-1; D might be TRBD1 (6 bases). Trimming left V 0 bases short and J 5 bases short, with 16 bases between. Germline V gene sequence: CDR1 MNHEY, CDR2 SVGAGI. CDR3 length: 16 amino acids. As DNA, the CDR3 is TGTGCCAGCAGTTACTCGAAGGGGGGGGTATTAACTGAAGCTTTCTTT. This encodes CASSYSKGGVLTEAFF.

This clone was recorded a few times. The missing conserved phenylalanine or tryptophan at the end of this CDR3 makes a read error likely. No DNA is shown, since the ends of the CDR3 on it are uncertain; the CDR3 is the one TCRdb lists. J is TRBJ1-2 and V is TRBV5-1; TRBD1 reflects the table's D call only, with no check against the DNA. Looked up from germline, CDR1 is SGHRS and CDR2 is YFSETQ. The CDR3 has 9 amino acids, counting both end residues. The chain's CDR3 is CASTPAPRP.

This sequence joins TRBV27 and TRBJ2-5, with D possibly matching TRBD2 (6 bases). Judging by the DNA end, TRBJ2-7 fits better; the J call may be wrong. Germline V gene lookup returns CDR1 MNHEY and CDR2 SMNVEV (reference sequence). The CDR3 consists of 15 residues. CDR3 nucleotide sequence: TGTGCCAGCAGTCGATCGGGACTGGGTGGATACGAGCAGTACTTC. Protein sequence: CASSRSGLGGYEQYF.

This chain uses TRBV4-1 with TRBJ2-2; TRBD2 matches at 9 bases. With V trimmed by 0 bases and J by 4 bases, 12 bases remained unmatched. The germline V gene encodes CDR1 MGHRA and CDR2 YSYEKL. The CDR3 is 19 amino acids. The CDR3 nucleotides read TGCGCCAGCAGCCAAGATCGGGCCGGGATAGCGGGAGTCACCGGGGAGCTGTTTTTT. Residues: CASSQDRAGIAGVTGELFF.

CDR3: CASSLGQGAQGTGELFF. CDR3 bases: TGTGCCAGCAGCTTAGGCCAGGGGGCGCAGGGGACCGGGGAGCTGTTTTTT. V gene TRBV7-2 combines with J gene TRBJ2-2; TRBD1 agrees at 8 bases. Losses at the gene ends were 1 base for V and 5 bases for J; bases not matched to a gene: 9. Germline lookup yields CDR1 SGHTA and CDR2 FQGNSA. The CDR3 totals 17 residues.

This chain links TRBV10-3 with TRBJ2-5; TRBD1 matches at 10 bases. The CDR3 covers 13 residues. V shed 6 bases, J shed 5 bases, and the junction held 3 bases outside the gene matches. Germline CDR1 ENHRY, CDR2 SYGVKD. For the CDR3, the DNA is TGTGCCATCAGGACAGGGGGCGGCGAGACCCAGTACTTC. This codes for CAIRTGGGETQYF.

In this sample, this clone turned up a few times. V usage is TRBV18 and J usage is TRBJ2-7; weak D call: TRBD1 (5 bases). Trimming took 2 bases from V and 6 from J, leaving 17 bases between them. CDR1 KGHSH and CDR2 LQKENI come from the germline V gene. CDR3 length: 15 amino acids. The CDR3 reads CASSPGAGQSSEQYF. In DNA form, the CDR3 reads TGTGCCAGCTCACCAGGAGCAGGGCAATCATCCGAGCAGTACTTC.

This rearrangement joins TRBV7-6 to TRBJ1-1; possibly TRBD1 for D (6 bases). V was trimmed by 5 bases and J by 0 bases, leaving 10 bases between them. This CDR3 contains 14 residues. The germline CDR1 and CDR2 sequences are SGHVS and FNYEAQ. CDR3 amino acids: CASSPTGLNTEAFF. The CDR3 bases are TGTGCCAGCAGCCCGACAGGCCTGAACACTGAAGCTTTCTTT.

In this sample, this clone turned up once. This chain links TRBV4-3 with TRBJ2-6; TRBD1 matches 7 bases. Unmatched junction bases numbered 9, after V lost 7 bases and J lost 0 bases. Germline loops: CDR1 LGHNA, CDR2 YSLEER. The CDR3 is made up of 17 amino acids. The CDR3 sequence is CASTPGQSNSGANVLTF. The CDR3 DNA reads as TGCGCCAGCACCCCGGGACAGTCGAACTCTGGGGCCAACGTCCTGACTTTC.

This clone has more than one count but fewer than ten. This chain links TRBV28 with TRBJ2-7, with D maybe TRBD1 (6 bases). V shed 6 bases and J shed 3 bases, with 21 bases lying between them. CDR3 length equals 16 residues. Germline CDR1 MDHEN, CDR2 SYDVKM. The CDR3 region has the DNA TGTGCCAGCAGCCTACCAAGTGGGGCAGGGGACTACGAGCAGTACTTC. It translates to CASSLPSGAGDYEQYF.

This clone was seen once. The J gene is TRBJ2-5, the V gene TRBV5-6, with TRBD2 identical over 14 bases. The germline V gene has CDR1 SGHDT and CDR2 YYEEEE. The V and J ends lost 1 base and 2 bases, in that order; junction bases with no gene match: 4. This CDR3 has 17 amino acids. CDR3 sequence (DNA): TGTGCCAGCAGCTTGAGAGGACTAGCGGGAGGACAAGAGACCCAGTACTTC. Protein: CASSLRGLAGGQETQYF.

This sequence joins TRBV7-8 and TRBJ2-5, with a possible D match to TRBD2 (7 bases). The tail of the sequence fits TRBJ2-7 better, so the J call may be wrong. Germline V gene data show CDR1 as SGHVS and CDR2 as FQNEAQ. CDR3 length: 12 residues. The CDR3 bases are TGTGCCAGCAGCCGGGGGGCTGGCGAGCAGTACTTC. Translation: CASSRGAGEQYF.

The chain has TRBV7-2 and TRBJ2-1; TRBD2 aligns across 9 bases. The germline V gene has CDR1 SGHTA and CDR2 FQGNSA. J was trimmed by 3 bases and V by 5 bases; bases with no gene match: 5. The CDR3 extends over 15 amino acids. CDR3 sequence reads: CASSPRAGGYNEQFF. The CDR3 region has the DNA TGTGCCAGCAGCCCCAGAGCGGGAGGCTACAATGAGCAGTTCTTC.

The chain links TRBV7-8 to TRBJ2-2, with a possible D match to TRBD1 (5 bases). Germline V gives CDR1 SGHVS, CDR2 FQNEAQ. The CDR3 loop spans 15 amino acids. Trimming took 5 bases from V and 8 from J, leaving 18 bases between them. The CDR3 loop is CASSRGDYKWGELFF. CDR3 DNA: TGTGCCAGCAGCAGGGGCGATTATAAGTGGGGGGAGCTGTTTTTT.

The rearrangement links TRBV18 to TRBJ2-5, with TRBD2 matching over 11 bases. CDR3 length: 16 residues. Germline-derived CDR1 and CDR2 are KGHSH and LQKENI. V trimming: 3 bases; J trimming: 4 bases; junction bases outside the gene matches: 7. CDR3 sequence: CASSPGLAGGRETQYF. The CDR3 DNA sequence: TGTGCCAGCTCACCCGGTCTAGCGGGAGGTAGAGAGACCCAGTACTTC.

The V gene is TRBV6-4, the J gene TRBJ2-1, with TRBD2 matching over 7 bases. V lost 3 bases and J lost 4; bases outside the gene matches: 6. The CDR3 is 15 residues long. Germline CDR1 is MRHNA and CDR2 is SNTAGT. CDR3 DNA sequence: TGTGCCAGCAGTGATGAAGCGGGATTATACAATGAGCAGTTCTTC. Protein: CASSDEAGLYNEQFF.

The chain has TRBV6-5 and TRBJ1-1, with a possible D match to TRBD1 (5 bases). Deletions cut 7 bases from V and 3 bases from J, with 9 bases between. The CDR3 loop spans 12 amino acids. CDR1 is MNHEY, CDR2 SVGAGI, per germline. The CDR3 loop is CASNDRYTEAFF. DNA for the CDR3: TGTGCCAGCAATGACAGATACACTGAAGCTTTCTTT.

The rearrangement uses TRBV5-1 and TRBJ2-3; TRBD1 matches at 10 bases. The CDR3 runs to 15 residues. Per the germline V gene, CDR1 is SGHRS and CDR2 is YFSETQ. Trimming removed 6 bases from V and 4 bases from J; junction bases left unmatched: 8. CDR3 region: CASKDRDRGSDTQYF. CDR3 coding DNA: TGCGCCAGCAAGGATCGGGACAGGGGTTCAGATACGCAGTATTTT.

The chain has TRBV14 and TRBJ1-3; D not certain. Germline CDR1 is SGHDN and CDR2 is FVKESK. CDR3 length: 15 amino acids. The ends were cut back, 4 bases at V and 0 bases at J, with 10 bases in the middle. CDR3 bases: TGTGCCAGCAGCCTGCAGTCGTTCTCTGGAAACACCATATATTTT. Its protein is CASSLQSFSGNTIYF.

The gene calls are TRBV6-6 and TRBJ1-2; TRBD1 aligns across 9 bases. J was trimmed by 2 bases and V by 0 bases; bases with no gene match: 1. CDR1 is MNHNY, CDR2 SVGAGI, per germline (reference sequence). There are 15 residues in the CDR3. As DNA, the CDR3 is TGTGCCAGCAGTTACTCTGGACAGGGGAACTATGGCTACACCTTC. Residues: CASSYSGQGNYGYTF.

The CDR3 DNA is TGTGCCAGCAGTGATGCGGGGGCACGGAATCAGCCCCAGCATTTT. Translation: CASSDAGARNQPQHF. The chain is built from TRBV2 and TRBJ1-5; the D gene is possibly TRBD1 (6 bases). CDR1 is SNHLY, CDR2 FYNNEI, per germline. Trimming shortened V by 3 bases and J by 4 bases, and 13 bases separated the two germline ends. The CDR3 length is 15 residues. The whole variable domain, filled in from reference TRBV2 and TRBJ1-5, reads EPEVTQTPSHQVTQMGQEVILRCVPISNHLYFYWYRQILGQKVEFLVSFYNNEISEKSEIFDDQFSVERPDGSNFTLKIRSTKLEDSAMYFCASSDAGARNQPQHFGDGTRLSIL.

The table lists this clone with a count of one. CDR3 region: CASSQGRNTEAFF. The CDR3 DNA is TGTGCCAGCAGCCAAGGGAGGAACACTGAAGCTTTCTTT. The chain is built from TRBV6-6 and TRBJ1-1; D gene unclear. The V gene lost 6 bases and the J gene lost 1 base, with 9 bases spanning the gap. Germline V CDR1 and CDR2: MNHNY, SVGAGI (reference sequence). The CDR3 contains 13 residues.

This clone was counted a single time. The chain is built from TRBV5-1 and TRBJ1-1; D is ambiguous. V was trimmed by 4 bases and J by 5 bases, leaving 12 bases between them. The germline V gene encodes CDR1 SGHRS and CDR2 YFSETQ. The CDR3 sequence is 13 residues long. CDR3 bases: TGCGCCAGCAGCGTCGACACGGGGACTGAAGCTTTCTTT. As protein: CASSVDTGTEAFF.

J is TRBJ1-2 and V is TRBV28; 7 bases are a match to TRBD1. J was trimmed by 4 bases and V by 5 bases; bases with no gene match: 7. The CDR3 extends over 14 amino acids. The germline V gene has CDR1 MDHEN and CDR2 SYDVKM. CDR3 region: CASSPRQGGYGYTF. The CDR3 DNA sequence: TGTGCCAGCAGTCCCCGACAGGGAGGCTATGGCTACACCTTC.